The 5 T cell receptor beta chains presented below share a single source sample, sequenced in a study of T-cell memory formation after mild COVID-19. TCRdb itself ran the 5' RACE reads through MiXCR, one entry per CDR3 protein. This table holds roughly 99,000 distinct CDR3 sequences, over 13% found once. Material: PBMCs or a T cell subset sorted from them (not recorded which). These TCRs come from a man younger than 30 who had mild COVID-19 (a few samples of this study predate the infection). Cell type and time point are not known.

This clonotype was found a few times. J is TRBJ1-1 and V is TRBV4-2; D is unresolved. This CDR3 is 11 amino acids long. V gave up 1 base and J gave up 7 bases, with 4 bases separating them. Germline lookup yields CDR1 LGHNA and CDR2 YNFKEQ. The CDR3 protein is CASSQAGEAFF. CDR3 DNA: TGTGCCAGCAGCCAAGCCGGTGAAGCTTTCTTT.

This clonotype was seen a few times. This sequence joins TRBV6-4 and TRBJ2-3; 10 positions agree with TRBD2. Germline V lookup: CDR1 MRHNA, CDR2 SNTAGT. This CDR3 spans 16 amino acids. With 6 bases clipped from V and 0 bases from J, the junction kept 6 bases outside the gene matches. The CDR3 here is CASSWTSGSSTDTQYF. As DNA, the CDR3 is TGTGCCAGCAGCTGGACTAGCGGCTCTAGCACAGATACGCAGTATTTT.

The CDR3 here is CASSLGVVQGVQPQHF. CDR3 in DNA: TGTGCCAGCTCACTCGGGGTCGTGCAGGGCGTCCAGCCCCAGCATTTT. The chain employs TRBV18 and TRBJ1-5, with D perhaps TRBD1 (5 bases). The CDR3 covers 16 residues. V was shortened by 4 bases and J by 7 bases, with 20 bases between the two germline ends. Germline V gives CDR1 KGHSH, CDR2 LQKENI.

The V call is TRBV7-2, the J call TRBJ2-3; no clear D gene. CDR3 length: 15 amino acids. CDR1 and CDR2 (germline): SGHTA, FQGNSA. Trimming removed 5 bases from V and 0 bases from J, with 12 bases in between. For the CDR3, the DNA is TGTGCCAGCAGCCGGGTGGGGTCGAGCACAGATACGCAGTATTTT. It specifies CASSRVGSSTDTQYF.

This clonotype was recorded a few times. The gene calls are TRBV2 and TRBJ1-5, with a possible D match to TRBD1 (6 bases). V was clipped by 0 bases and J by 6 bases, with 12 bases between them. Germline lookup yields CDR1 SNHLY and CDR2 FYNNEI. This CDR3 region has 15 residues. The CDR3 protein is CASSEAGGDGQPQHF. Written as DNA, the CDR3 is TGTGCCAGCAGTGAAGCCGGGGGCGACGGTCAGCCCCAGCATTTT.